This T cell receptor beta chain stems from a study of CD8 T cells in Susac syndrome. Study summary: Among sequenced Susac syndrome patients, more than 5 had active disease and about eight were in remission. Patients with Susac syndrome were, at the time of blood collection, therapy-naive, maintained on corticosteroids, or maintained on intravenous immunoglobulin alone.

This CDR3 has 16 residues. V was cut by 4 bases and J by 2 bases, with 19 bases left in between. Germline assignment: CDR1 SGHRS and CDR2 YFSETQ. This clonotype was observed a handful of times. About 0.5 to 1 ug RNA was reverse transcribed with random hexamers. One entry per CDR3 protein, called by TCRdb with MiXCR from the immunoSEQ multiplex PCR reads. The sample lists 150,000 to 200,000 distinct CDR3 sequences, roughly nine tenths occurring once. Sequencing of TCR beta covered CD8+ and CD4+ T cells obtained from blood. The sequenced sample consisted of CD4+ T cells from PBMCs. The receptor comes from a human donor with Susac syndrome. The rearrangement uses TRBV5-1 and TRBJ2-7; D may be TRBD2 (6 bases). Here the CDR3 reads CASSPGQSGLPYEQYF. The CDR3 DNA reads as TGCGCCAGCAGCCCAGGGCAATCGGGACTCCCCTACGAGCAGTACTTC. Using reference TRBV5-1 and TRBJ2-7 for the parts outside the CDR3, the full variable domain is KAGVTQTPRYLIKTRGQQVTLSCSPISGHRSVSWYQQTPGQGLQFLFEYFSETQRNKGNFPGRFSGRQFSNSRSEMNVSTLELGDSALYLCASSPGQSGLPYEQYFGPGTRLTVT.